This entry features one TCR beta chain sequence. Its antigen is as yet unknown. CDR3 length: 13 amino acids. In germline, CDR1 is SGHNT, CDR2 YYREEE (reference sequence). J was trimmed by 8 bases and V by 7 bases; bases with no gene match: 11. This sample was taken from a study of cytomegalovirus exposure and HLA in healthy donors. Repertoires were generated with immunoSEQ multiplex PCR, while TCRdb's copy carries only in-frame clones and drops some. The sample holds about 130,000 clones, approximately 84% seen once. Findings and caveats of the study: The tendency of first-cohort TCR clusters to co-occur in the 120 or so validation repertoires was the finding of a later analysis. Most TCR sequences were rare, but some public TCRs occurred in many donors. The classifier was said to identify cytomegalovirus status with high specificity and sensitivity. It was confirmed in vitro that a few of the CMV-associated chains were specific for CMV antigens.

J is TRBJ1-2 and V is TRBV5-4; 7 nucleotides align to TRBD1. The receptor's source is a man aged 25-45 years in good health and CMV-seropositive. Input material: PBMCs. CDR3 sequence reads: CASQRTGTEGYTF. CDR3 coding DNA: TGTGCCAGCCAAAGGACAGGTACGGAAGGCTACACCTTC.